This is a list of T cell receptor beta chains from one sample in a study of CD8+ T cells in alopecia areata. Profiled with immunoSEQ multiplex PCR; TCRdb holds only in-frame clones, not every one. The sample yields about 140,000 clones, around 49% seen once. The source was CD4+ T cells sorted from blood, collected at week 0. Source of these receptors: a human donor with alopecia areata. The CDR3 runs from the conserved cysteine through the conserved F or W. The D gene is left open where the match is weak. Clone size is not always given. Where it is, it says once, few, many or a class for expanded clones.

NA TRBD2 TRBJ2-1 TRBV19 CASSTSGSTYNEQFF TGTGCCAGTAGTACTAGCGGGAGCACCTACAATGAGCAGTTCTTC
NA TRBD2 TRBJ2-3 TRBV29-1 CSVRGEDTQYF TGCAGCGTCCGGGGGGAAGATACGCAGTATTTT
few TRBD1 TRBJ2-5 TRBV29-1 CSADREETQYF TGCAGCGCGGACAGGGAAGAGACCCAGTACTTC
NA NA TRBJ2-6 TRBV29-1 CSVGGRGGDGANVLTF TGCAGCGTTGGGGGCAGGGGAGGAGATGGGGCCAACGTCCTGACTTTC
NA NA TRBJ1-1 TRBV6-5 CASSFLNPYSTEAFF TGTGCCAGCAGTTTCCTAAATCCCTACAGCACTGAAGCTTTCTTT
NA TRBD2 TRBJ2-5 TRBV4-1 CASSQDPGGQETQYF TGCGCCAGCAGCCAAGATCCGGGGGGACAAGAGACCCAGTACTTC
NA NA TRBJ2-5 TRBV7-3 CASSLTGGPGTQYF TGTGCCAGCAGCTTAACTGGGGGGCCAGGAACCCAGTACTTC
NA NA TRBJ2-4 TRBV4-3 CASSRTWGRQSGIQYF TGCGCCAGCAGTCGAACTTGGGGCAGGCAAAGCGGCATTCAGTACTTC
NA TRBD2 TRBJ2-1 TRBV5-1 CASSDPAGERNEQFF TGCGCCAGCAGTGATCCTGCGGGAGAGCGGAATGAGCAGTTCTTC
NA NA TRBJ2-1 TRBV11-2 CASSLDQTVDEQFF TGTGCCAGCAGCTTAGATCAGACCGTGGATGAGCAGTTCTTC
NA NA TRBJ2-3 TRBV30 CAWSLAGLGPQYF TGTGCCTGGAGTTTGGCAGGCCTAGGCCCGCAGTATTTT
few TRBD1 TRBJ2-6 TRBV6-1 CASSGQGTGANVLTF TGTGCCAGCAGCGGACAGGGTACTGGGGCCAACGTCCTGACTTTC
few TRBD2 TRBJ2-2 TRBV5-1 CASSLRTSGATGELFF TGCGCCAGCAGCCTTCGGACTAGCGGGGCCACCGGGGAGCTGTTTTTT
few NA TRBJ2-2 TRBV2 CASSAGGLFGGELFF TGTGCCAGCAGTGCGGGCGGACTATTTGGCGGGGAGCTGTTTTTT
few TRBD1 TRBJ2-3 TRBV29-1 CSAKSGQGLDTQYF TGCAGCGCCAAGTCGGGACAGGGGCTGGATACGCAGTATTTT
few TRBD2 TRBJ2-4 TRBV18 CASSPRTSGLSKNIQYF TGTGCCAGCTCACCACGGACTAGCGGGTTGTCCAAAAACATTCAGTACTTC
few NA TRBJ2-2 TRBV4-1 CASSQDQFTGELFF TGCGCCAGCAGCCAAGATCAGTTCACCGGGGAGCTGTTTTTT
NA TRBD2 TRBJ2-6 TRBV7-9 CASSPSGGSGANVLTF TGTGCCAGCAGCCCATCGGGGGGATCGGGGGCCAACGTCCTGACTTTC
NA TRBD1 TRBJ2-7 TRBV5-1 CASSSRNAGGSGSYEQYF TGCGCCAGCAGCTCGCGGAATGCAGGGGGCTCGGGCTCCTACGAGCAGTACTTC
NA NA TRBJ2-5 TRBV30 CAWSVSVKETQYF TGTGCCTGGAGTGTTTCTGTCAAAGAGACCCAGTACTTC
NA NA TRBJ1-5 TRBV30 CAWSVRDDQPQHF TGTGCCTGGAGTGTAAGGGACGATCAGCCCCAGCATTTT
few TRBD2 TRBJ2-3 TRBV19 CASSRTTSGYTDTQYF TGTGCCAGTAGTCGTACGACTAGCGGGTACACAGATACGCAGTATTTT
NA NA TRBJ2-5 TRBV6-1 CASSEVGGHTKETQYF TGTGCCAGCAGTGAAGTGGGGGGCCACACGAAGGAGACCCAGTACTTC
NA NA TRBJ2-5 TRBV5-6 CASSLNRAAETQYF TGTGCCAGCAGCTTGAACCGGGCCGCCGAGACCCAGTACTTC
NA NA TRBJ2-1 TRBV5-1 CASSLVGSVYNEQFF TGCGCCAGCAGCTTGGTTGGGTCTGTGTACAATGAGCAGTTCTTC
NA NA TRBJ2-3 TRBV7-2 CASRRPAGNTDTQYF TGTGCCAGTAGGCGGCCAGCGGGTAACACAGATACGCAGTATTTT
NA NA TRBJ2-3 TRBV5-1 CASSGGDSTDTQYF TGCGCCAGCAGCGGCGGGGACAGCACAGATACGCAGTATTTT
NA NA TRBJ2-1 TRBV14 CASSQIRGIYNEQFF TGTGCCAGCAGCCAAATCAGGGGCATCTACAATGAGCAGTTCTTC
NA NA TRBJ2-3 TRBV7-9 CASSFSTDTQYF TGTGCCAGCTCCTTTAGCACAGATACGCAGTATTTT